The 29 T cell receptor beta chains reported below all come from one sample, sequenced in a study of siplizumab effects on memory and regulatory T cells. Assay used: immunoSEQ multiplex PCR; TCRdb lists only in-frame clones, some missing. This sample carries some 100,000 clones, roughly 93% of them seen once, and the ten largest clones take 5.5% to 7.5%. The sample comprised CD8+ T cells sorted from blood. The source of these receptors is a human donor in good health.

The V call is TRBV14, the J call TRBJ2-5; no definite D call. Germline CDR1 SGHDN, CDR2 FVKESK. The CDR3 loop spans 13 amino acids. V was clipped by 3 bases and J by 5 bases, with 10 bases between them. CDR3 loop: CASSQVALETQYF. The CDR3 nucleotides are TGTGCCAGCAGCCAGGTCGCTCTGGAGACCCAGTACTTC.

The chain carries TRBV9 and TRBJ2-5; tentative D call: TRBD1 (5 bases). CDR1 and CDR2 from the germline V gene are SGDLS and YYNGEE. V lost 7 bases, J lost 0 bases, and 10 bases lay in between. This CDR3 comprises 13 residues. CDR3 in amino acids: CASGQGNQETQYF. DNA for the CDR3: TGTGCCAGCGGGCAGGGAAACCAAGAGACCCAGTACTTC.

CDR3 in DNA: TGTGCCAGCAGGCCGGCTGGCTCCTATAATTCACCCCTCCACTTT. Translating it yields CASRPAGSYNSPLHF. The rearrangement links TRBV6-5 to TRBJ1-6, with D unresolved. The V gene's germline CDR1 is MNHEY and CDR2 SVGAGI. V was clipped by 6 bases and J by 0 bases, with 9 bases between them. The length of the CDR3 is 15 residues.

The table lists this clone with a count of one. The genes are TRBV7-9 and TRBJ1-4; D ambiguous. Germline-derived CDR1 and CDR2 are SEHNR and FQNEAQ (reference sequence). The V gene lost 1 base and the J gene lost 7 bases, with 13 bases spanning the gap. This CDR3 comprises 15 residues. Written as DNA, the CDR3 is TGTGCCAGCAGCTTAGATCTTGGAACTGGTGAAAAACTGTTTTTT. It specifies CASSLDLGTGEKLFF.

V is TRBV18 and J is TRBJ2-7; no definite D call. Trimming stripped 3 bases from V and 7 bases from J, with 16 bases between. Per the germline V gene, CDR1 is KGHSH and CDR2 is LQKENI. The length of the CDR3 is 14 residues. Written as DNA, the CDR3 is TGTGCCAGCTCACCCGGGCCCCGGGCGCGGGAGCAGTACTTC. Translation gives CASSPGPRAREQYF.

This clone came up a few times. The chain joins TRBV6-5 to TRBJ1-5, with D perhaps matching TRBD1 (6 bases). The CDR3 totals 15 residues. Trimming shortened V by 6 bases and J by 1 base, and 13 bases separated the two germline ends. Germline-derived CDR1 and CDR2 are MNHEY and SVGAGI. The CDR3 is CASRGSGASNQPQHF. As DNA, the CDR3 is TGTGCCAGCAGAGGGTCAGGGGCGAGCAATCAGCCCCAGCATTTT.

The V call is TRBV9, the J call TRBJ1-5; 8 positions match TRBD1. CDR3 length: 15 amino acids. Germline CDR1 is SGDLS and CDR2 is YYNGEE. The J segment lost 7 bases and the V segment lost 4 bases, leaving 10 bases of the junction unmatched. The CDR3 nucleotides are TGTGCCAGCAGCCTCGGACAGGGCAAAAACCAGCCCCAGCATTTT. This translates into CASSLGQGKNQPQHF.

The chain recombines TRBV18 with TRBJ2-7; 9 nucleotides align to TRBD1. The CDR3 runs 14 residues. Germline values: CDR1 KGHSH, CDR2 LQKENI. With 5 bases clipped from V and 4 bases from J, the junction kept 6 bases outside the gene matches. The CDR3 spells CASSSRDRDYEQYF. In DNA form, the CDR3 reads TGTGCCAGCTCATCGCGGGACAGGGATTACGAGCAGTACTTC.

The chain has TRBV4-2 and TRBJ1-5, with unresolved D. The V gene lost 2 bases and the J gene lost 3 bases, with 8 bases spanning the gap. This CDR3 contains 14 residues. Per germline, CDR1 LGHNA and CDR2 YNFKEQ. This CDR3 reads CASSQRTYNQPQHF. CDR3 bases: TGTGCCAGCAGCCAACGTACATACAATCAGCCCCAGCATTTT.

For the CDR3, the DNA is TGCGCCAGCAGCCAAGATTGGTCTGGGGACGGTACGCAGTATTTT. Translating it yields CASSQDWSGDGTQYF. The chain couples TRBV4-1 to TRBJ2-3; the D gene could be TRBD1 or TRBD2 (5 bases each). The V end was cut by 0 bases, the J end by 8 bases, with 15 bases between. This CDR3 is built from 15 residues. Germline V lookup: CDR1 MGHRA, CDR2 YSYEKL.

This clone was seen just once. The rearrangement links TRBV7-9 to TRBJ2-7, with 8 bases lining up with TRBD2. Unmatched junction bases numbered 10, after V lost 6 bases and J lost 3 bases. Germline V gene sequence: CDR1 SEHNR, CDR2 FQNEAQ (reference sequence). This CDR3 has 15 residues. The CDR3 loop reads CASSSPSGPNYEQYF. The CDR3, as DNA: TGTGCCAGCAGTTCTCCTAGCGGGCCAAACTACGAGCAGTACTTC.

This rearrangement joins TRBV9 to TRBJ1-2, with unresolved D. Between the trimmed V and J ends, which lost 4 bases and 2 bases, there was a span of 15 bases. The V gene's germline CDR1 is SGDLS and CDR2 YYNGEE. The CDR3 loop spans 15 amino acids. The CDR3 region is CASSISRGKNYGYTF. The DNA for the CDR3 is TGTGCCAGCAGCATTAGCCGAGGGAAAAACTATGGCTACACCTTC.

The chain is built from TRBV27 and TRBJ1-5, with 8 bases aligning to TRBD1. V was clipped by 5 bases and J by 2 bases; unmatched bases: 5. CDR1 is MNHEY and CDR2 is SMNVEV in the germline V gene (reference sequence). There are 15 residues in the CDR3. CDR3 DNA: TGTGCCAGCAGTAAGACAGGGGTAGGCAATCAGCCCCAGCATTTT. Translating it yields CASSKTGVGNQPQHF.

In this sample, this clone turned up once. The CDR3 nucleotides read TGTGCCAGCAGTTTACTAGAAGACATGGTTAATGAGCAGTTCTTC. Protein sequence: CASSLLEDMVNEQFF. This chain uses TRBV27 with TRBJ2-1; D gene ambiguous. The CDR3 is 15 amino acids. V dropped 2 bases and J dropped 7 bases, with 15 bases sitting between them. Germline V gene sequence: CDR1 MNHEY, CDR2 SMNVEV (reference sequence).

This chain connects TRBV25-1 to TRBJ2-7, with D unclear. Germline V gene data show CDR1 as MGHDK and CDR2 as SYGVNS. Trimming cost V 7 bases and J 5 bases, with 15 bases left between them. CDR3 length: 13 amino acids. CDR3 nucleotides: TGTGCCAGCAACCCGCAAGGGTTGAACGAGCAGTACTTC. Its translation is CASNPQGLNEQYF.

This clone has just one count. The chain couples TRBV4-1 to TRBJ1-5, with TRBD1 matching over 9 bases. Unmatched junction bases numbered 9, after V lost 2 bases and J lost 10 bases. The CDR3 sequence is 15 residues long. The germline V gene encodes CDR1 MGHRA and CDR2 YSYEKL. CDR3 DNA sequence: TGCGCCAGCAGCCAAAGGTCCGACAGGGGGAGTCCCCAGCATTTT. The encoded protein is CASSQRSDRGSPQHF.

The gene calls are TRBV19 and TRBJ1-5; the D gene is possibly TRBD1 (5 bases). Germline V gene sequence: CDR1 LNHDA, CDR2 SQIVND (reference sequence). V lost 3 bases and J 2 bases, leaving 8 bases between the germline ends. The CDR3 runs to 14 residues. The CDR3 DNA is TGTGCCAGTAGTATGCTGGGACGCAATCAGCCCCAGCATTTT. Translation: CASSMLGRNQPQHF. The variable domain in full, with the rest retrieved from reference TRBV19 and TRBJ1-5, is DGGITQSPKYLFRKEGQNVTLSCEQNLNHDAMYWYRQDPGQGLRLIYYSQIVNDFQKGDIAEGYSVSREKKESFPLTVTSAQKNPTAFYLCASSMLGRNQPQHFGDGTRLSIL.

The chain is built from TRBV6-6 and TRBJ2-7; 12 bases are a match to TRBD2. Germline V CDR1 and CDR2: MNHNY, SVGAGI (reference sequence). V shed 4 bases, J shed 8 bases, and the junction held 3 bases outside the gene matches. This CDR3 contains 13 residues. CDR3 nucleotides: TGTGCCAGCAGTTCCGGACTAGCGGGGAAGCAGTACTTC. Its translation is CASSSGLAGKQYF.

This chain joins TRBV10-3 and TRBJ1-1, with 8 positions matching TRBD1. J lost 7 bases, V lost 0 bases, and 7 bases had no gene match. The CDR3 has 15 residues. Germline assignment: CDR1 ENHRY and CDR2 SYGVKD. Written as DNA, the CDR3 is TGTGCCATCAGTGAGTCGATGGACAGGGCGGGTGAAGCTTTCTTT. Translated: CAISESMDRAGEAFF.

The CDR3 nucleotides are TGTGCCAGCAGCCCGGGACTAGCAGGGGTAGATACGCAGTATTTT. This codes for CASSPGLAGVDTQYF. The chain uses TRBV11-3 and TRBJ2-3; the match to TRBD2 covers 9 bases. The CDR3 length is 15 residues. Unmatched junction bases numbered 8, after V lost 5 bases and J lost 5 bases. The germline CDR1 and CDR2 sequences are SGHNT and YENEEA.

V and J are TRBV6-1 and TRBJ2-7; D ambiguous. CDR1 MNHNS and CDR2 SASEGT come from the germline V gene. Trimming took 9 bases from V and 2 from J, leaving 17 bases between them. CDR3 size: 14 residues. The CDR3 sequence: CASNYQTHTYEQYF. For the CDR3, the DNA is TGTGCCAGTAACTATCAGACGCACACCTACGAGCAGTACTTC.

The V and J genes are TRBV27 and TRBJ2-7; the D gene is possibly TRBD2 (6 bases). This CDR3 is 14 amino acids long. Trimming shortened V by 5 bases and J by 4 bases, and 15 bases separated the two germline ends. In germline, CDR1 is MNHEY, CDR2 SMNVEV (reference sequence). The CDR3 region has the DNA TGTGCCAGCAGTGACCGGGAGTCGAGGTACGAGCAGTACTTC. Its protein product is CASSDRESRYEQYF.

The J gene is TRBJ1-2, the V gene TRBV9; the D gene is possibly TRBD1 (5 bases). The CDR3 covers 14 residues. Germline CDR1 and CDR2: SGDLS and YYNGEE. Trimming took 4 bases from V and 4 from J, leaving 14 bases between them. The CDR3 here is CASSHGTEIYGYTF. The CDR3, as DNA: TGTGCCAGCAGCCACGGGACCGAGATCTATGGCTACACCTTC.

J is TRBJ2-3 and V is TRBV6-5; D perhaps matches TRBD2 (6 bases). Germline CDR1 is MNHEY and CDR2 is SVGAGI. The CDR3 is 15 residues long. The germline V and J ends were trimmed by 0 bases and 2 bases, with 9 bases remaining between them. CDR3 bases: TGTGCCAGCAGTTACTCTAGCGGCCTCACAGATACGCAGTATTTT. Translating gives CASSYSSGLTDTQYF.

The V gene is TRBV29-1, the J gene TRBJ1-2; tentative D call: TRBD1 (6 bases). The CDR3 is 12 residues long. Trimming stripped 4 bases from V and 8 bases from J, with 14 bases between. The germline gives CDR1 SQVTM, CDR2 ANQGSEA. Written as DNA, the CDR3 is TGCAGCGTTGTCCCGAACAGGGAGGGCTACACCTTC. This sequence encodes CSVVPNREGYTF.

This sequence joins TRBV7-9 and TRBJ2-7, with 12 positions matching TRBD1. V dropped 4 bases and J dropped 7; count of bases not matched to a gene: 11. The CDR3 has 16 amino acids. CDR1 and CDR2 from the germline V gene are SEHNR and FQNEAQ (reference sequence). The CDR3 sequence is CASSSTEGQGAEEQYF. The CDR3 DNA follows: TGTGCCAGCAGCTCGACGGAGGGACAGGGGGCGGAGGAGCAGTACTTC.

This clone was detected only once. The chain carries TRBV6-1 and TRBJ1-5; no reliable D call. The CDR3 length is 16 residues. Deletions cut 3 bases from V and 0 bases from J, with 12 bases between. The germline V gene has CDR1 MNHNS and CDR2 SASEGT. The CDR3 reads CASSDPIEYSNQPQHF. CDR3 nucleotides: TGTGCCAGCAGTGATCCGATTGAGTATAGCAATCAGCCCCAGCATTTT.

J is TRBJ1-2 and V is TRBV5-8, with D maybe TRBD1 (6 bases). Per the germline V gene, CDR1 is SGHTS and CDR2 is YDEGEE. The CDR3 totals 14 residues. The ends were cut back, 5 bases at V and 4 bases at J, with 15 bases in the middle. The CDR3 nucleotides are TGTGCCAGCAGAGAAGAACAGGGAACCTATGGCTACACCTTC. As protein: CASREEQGTYGYTF.

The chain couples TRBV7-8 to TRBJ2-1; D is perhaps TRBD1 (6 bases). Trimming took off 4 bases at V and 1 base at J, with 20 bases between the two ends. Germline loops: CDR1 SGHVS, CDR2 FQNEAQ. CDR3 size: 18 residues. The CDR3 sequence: CASSSPASGTNSYNEQFF. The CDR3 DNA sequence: TGTGCCAGCAGCTCGCCGGCCTCCGGGACAAATTCCTACAATGAGCAGTTCTTC.